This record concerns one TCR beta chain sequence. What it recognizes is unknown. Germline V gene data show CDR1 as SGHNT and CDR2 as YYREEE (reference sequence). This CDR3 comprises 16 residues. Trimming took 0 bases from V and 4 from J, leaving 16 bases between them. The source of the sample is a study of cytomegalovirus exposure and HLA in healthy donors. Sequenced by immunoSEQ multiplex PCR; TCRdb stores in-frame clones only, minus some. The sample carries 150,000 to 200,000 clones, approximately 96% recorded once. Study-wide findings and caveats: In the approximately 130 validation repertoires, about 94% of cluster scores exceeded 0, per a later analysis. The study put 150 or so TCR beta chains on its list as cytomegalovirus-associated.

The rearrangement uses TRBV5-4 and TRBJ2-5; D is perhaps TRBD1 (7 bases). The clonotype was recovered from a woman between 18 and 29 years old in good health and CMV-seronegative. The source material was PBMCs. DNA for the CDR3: TGTGCCAGCAGCTTGGGGGGCAGGGGGGAGCCAGAGACCCAGTACTTC. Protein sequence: CASSLGGRGEPETQYF. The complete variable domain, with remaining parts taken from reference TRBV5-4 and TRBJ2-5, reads ETGVTQSPTHLIKTRGQQVTLRCSSQSGHNTVSWYQQALGQGPQFIFQYYREEENGRGNFPPRFSGLQFPNYSSELNVNALELDDSALYLCASSLGGRGEPETQYFGPGTRLLVL.